A single sample gave rise to the 8 T cell receptor beta chains below, sequenced in a study of blood T cell repertoires in COVID-19. The data were produced by immunoSEQ multiplex PCR, yet TCRdb's version contains in-frame clones alone and is incomplete. Of about 75,000 clones detected, around 90% appear once; the ten largest clones hold about 20%. The specimen was peripheral blood. These TCRs come from a human donor in a cohort sampled during active COVID-19.

This chain uses TRBV19 with TRBJ1-6; D is perhaps TRBD1 (6 bases). The V and J ends lost 10 bases and 7 bases respectively, with 14 bases between them. CDR1 and CDR2 (germline): LNHDA, SQIVND (reference sequence). The CDR3 consists of 13 residues. The CDR3 spells CATSDSSNSPLHF. In nucleotides, the CDR3 is TGTGCCACCTCGGACAGCTCAAATTCACCCCTCCACTTT.

This clone has just one count. The chain links TRBV29-1 to TRBJ1-2; 9 nucleotides align to TRBD1. The germline CDR1 and CDR2 sequences are SQVTM and ANQGSEA. This CDR3 spans 14 amino acids. The junction had 13 bases not matched to a gene; V was cut back by 6 bases and J by 8 bases. The CDR3 DNA is TGCAGCGTATCTGCATTACAGGGGGCGAGCGGCTACACCTTC. This encodes CSVSALQGASGYTF.

CDR3 amino acids: CASSAGLLAGVLSGANVLTF. CDR3 sequence (DNA): TGTGCCAGCAGCGCCGGTCTTCTAGCGGGAGTTTTGTCTGGGGCCAACGTCCTGACTTTC. The V and J genes are TRBV9 and TRBJ2-6; 10 positions agree with TRBD2. V dropped 3 bases and J dropped 1; count of bases not matched to a gene: 13. Germline CDR1 and CDR2: SGDLS and YYNGEE. The CDR3 loop spans 20 amino acids. The whole variable domain, remainder taken from reference TRBV9 and TRBJ2-6, is DSGVTQTPKHLITATGQRVTLRCSPRSGDLSVYWYQQSLDQGLQFLIQYYNGEERAKGNILERFSAQQFPDLHSELNLSSLELGDSALYFCASSAGLLAGVLSGANVLTFGAGSRLTVL.

The V gene is TRBV4-1, the J gene TRBJ2-7, with D unresolved. Germline-derived CDR1 and CDR2 are MGHRA and YSYEKL. The CDR3 sequence is 13 residues long. Trimming removed 3 bases at V and 0 bases at J, with 6 bases between. CDR3 residues: CASSHRNSYEQYF. The CDR3 nucleotides are TGCGCCAGCAGCCACAGGAACTCCTACGAGCAGTACTTC.

Here the CDR3 DNA reads TGTGCCAGCAGCTTAGGGAGCGAGCTAGCGGGAGGGCCTCAAGAGACCCAGTACTTC. It specifies CASSLGSELAGGPQETQYF. The chain combines TRBV11-2 with TRBJ2-5, with 12 bases lining up with TRBD2. This CDR3 comprises 19 residues. J was trimmed by 2 bases and V by 1 base; bases with no gene match: 11. CDR1 and CDR2 from the germline V gene are SGHAT and FQNNGV.

The CDR3 nucleotides read TGTGCCAGCAGACGGTGGGGGGAGTACAATGAGCAGTTCTTC. It yields the protein CASRRWGEYNEQFF. The chain carries TRBV2 and TRBJ2-1; D may be TRBD2 (6 bases). In germline, CDR1 is SNHLY, CDR2 FYNNEI. The V and J ends lost 6 bases and 4 bases respectively, with 13 bases between them. The CDR3 runs to 14 residues.

V and J are TRBV6-1 and TRBJ1-2, with 7 nucleotides matching TRBD1. CDR3 length: 16 residues. The germline V gene encodes CDR1 MNHNS and CDR2 SASEGT. V dropped 3 bases and J dropped 5; count of bases not matched to a gene: 12. CDR3 coding DNA: TGTGCCAGCAGTGATTTAAGGGGGCAGGGGGTTTATGGCTACACCTTC. Residues: CASSDLRGQGVYGYTF.

This chain's CDR3 is CASSPREGVMRAETQYF. The DNA of the CDR3 is TGTGCCAGCAGCCCTCGAGAGGGCGTAATGCGAGCGGAGACCCAGTACTTC. V gene TRBV11-2 combines with J gene TRBJ2-5; perhaps TRBD2 as D (5 bases). V dropped 5 bases and J dropped 5 bases, with 24 bases sitting between them. This CDR3 has 17 residues. Germline values: CDR1 SGHAT, CDR2 FQNNGV.